These 26 T cell receptor beta chains share one sample of origin, sequenced in a study of glioma-infiltrating T cells. TCR alpha and beta CDR3 regions were amplified from RNA using iRepertoire nested multiplex PCR. TCRdb re-analysed the multiplex PCR reads in MiXCR, keeping a single row per CDR3 protein. The sample has 400,000 or so distinct CDR3 sequences; 41% are singletons. Sequenced: glioma tissue, nonneoplastic brain tissue, or PBMCs (not recorded which). The source of these receptors is a human donor with low-grade glioma or glioblastoma, undergoing nonglioma brain surgery, or in good health (not recorded which).

This clonotype was seen a handful of times. V is TRBV19 and J is TRBJ1-1; possible D gene TRBD1, 6 bases. With 5 bases removed from V and 0 bases from J, the gap between germline ends came to 10 bases. Per germline, CDR1 LNHDA and CDR2 SQIVND (reference sequence). The CDR3 is 14 amino acids. As DNA, the CDR3 is TGTGCCAGTAGTTGGGGGCCCCTGAACACTGAAGCTTTCTTT. Translating gives CASSWGPLNTEAFF.

This clonotype has just a few counts. V and J are TRBV4-2 and TRBJ1-1, with D possibly matching TRBD1 (5 bases). Per germline, CDR1 LGHNA and CDR2 YNFKEQ. The CDR3 is 14 residues long. Between the trimmed V and J ends, which lost 0 bases and 3 bases, there was a span of 8 bases. Written as DNA, the CDR3 is TGTGCCAGCAGCCAAGATCCGGGGGACACTGAAGCTTTCTTT. It specifies CASSQDPGDTEAFF.

This clonotype appeared many times. V gene TRBV27 combines with J gene TRBJ1-5; possible D gene TRBD1, 6 bases. From germline, CDR1 is MNHEY and CDR2 SMNVEV (reference sequence). Trimming pared 3 bases from V and 6 bases from J, leaving 9 bases between. CDR3 length: 13 amino acids. The CDR3 DNA is TGTGCCAGCAGTTTTACAGGGATTCAGCCCCAGCATTTT. Its translation: CASSFTGIQPQHF.

This clonotype was seen at least ten times. This sequence joins TRBV27 and TRBJ1-1; no definite D call. The V and J ends lost 5 bases and 4 bases respectively, with 17 bases between them. The CDR3 is 15 residues long. CDR1 is MNHEY, CDR2 SMNVEV, per germline (reference sequence). The CDR3 loop reads CASSRAGAGSTEAFF. DNA of the CDR3: TGTGCCAGCAGTCGGGCAGGCGCGGGGAGCACTGAAGCTTTCTTT.

This clonotype was found many times. This chain connects TRBV20-1 to TRBJ2-5, with 11 bases aligning to TRBD2. The CDR3 runs 15 residues. The germline gives CDR1 DFQATT, CDR2 SNEGSKA (reference sequence). Trimming removed 5 bases from V and 0 bases from J; junction bases left unmatched: 5. For the CDR3, the DNA is TGCAGTGCTTCGGGACTAGCGGCGTACCAAGAGACCCAGTACTTC. As protein: CSASGLAAYQETQYF.

A few counts support this clonotype. The chain couples TRBV20-1 to TRBJ1-3, with a tentative D call TRBD1 (5 bases). This CDR3 is built from 12 residues. V lost 1 base and J lost 8, with 9 bases in between. Germline assignment: CDR1 DFQATT and CDR2 SNEGSKA (reference sequence). The CDR3 sequence: CSARGGKDTIYF. The CDR3 region has the DNA TGCAGTGCTAGAGGGGGCAAGGACACCATATATTTT.

This chain connects TRBV6-1 to TRBJ1-1, with D uncertain. Trimming stripped 5 bases from V and 6 bases from J, with 16 bases between. The CDR3 is 14 residues long. The germline V gene has CDR1 MNHNS and CDR2 SASEGT. The CDR3 protein is CASSPRRGRAEAFF. As DNA, the CDR3 is TGTGCCAGCAGTCCCCGACGTGGGCGTGCTGAAGCTTTCTTT.

This clonotype has only one observation. A much larger clone differs by one base, so this may be a read error. The rearrangement joins TRBV28 to TRBJ2-5; D is possibly TRBD2 (5 bases). V gave up 3 bases and J gave up 5 bases, with 10 bases separating them. Germline CDR1 is MDHEN and CDR2 is SYDVKM. The CDR3 totals 13 residues. The CDR3 sequence: CASSFTGMETQYF. The CDR3 bases are TGTGCCAGCAGTTTTACGGGGATGGAGACCCAGTACTTC. The variable domain in full, completed from reference TRBV28 and TRBJ2-5, reads DVKVTQSSRYLVKRTGEKVFLECVQDMDHENMFWYRQDPGLGLRLIYFSYDVKMKEKGDIPEGYSVSREKKERFSLILESASTNQTSMYLCASSFTGMETQYFGPGTRLLVL.

Only one count was recorded for this clonotype. This may be a read error, as it is one base from a much larger clone. The chain links TRBV28 to TRBJ2-3; D uncertain. This CDR3 comprises 14 residues. CDR1 is MDHEN and CDR2 is SYDVKM in the germline V gene. Trimming cost V 3 bases and J 4 bases, with 11 bases left between them. The DNA of the CDR3 is TGTGCCAGCAGTTTTTTTGGCCTCCCAGATACGCAGTATTTT. Translating it yields CASSFFGLPDTQYF. Using reference TRBV28 and TRBJ2-3 for the parts outside the CDR3, the full variable domain is DVKVTQSSRYLVKRTGEKVFLECVQDMDHENMFWYRQDPGLGLRLIYFSYDVKMKEKGDIPEGYSVSREKKERFSLILESASTNQTSMYLCASSFFGLPDTQYFGPGTRLTVL.

This chain links TRBV6-2 or TRBV6-3 with TRBJ1-5; 9 bases map to TRBD1. CDR3 size: 16 residues. Germline trimming cut 2 bases from V and 11 bases from J; bases unmatched to any gene: 13. Per the germline V gene, CDR1 is MNHEY and CDR2 is SVGEGT. The CDR3 DNA reads as TGTGCCAGCAGTTACGGGACAGGGTCGTTCACAGAGGCCCAGCATTTT. It specifies CASSYGTGSFTEAQHF.

This chain links TRBV28 with TRBJ2-7, with 15 nucleotides matching TRBD2. This CDR3 has 19 residues. Germline values: CDR1 MDHEN, CDR2 SYDVKM. V lost 2 bases, J lost 6 bases, and 14 bases stayed unmatched. In nucleotides, the CDR3 is TGTGCCAGCAGTTTAAGAGCTGGACTAGCGGGAGGGCCTCTGACCGAGCAGTACTTC. This gives the protein CASSLRAGLAGGPLTEQYF.

There are many counts of this clonotype. The rearrangement links TRBV27 to TRBJ2-3; 11 bases are shared with TRBD2. Losses at the gene ends were 5 bases for V and 5 bases for J; bases not matched to a gene: 6. The CDR3 sequence is 15 residues long. Germline CDR1 reads MNHEY; CDR2 reads SMNVEV (reference sequence). The CDR3 here is CASSARTSGRDTQYF. The CDR3 coding sequence is TGTGCCAGCAGTGCCCGTACTAGCGGGAGAGATACGCAGTATTTT.

As concerns this clonotype: Possible read error: a much larger clone is one base away. The chain links TRBV20-1 to TRBJ2-3, with D unresolved. The germline V gene has CDR1 DFQATT and CDR2 SNEGSKA (reference sequence). This CDR3 is built from 13 residues. The CDR3 sequence is CTLGRQDTDAQYF. The CDR3 DNA sequence: TGTACCCTCGGGCGGCAAGACACAGATGCGCAGTATTTT.

This clonotype was counted between two and nine times. The chain employs TRBV3-1 and TRBJ1-1; D is uncertain. V was trimmed by 1 base and J by 7 bases, leaving 16 bases between them. From germline, CDR1 is LGHDT and CDR2 YNNKEL (reference sequence). The CDR3 runs 15 residues. The CDR3 region is CASSQGTVLSGEAFF. The CDR3 DNA follows: TGTGCCAGCAGCCAAGGGACGGTGCTAAGCGGTGAAGCTTTCTTT.

Notes on this clonotype: A much larger clone lies one base from this, so it may be a read error. CDR3 sequence (DNA): TGTGCCAGCAGGGCGGGACAGGGAGTGAGGAATTCACCCATCCACTTT. Its protein product is CASRAGQGVRNSPIHF. V and J are TRBV27 and TRBJ1-6; 9 bases align to TRBD1. This CDR3 is 16 amino acids long. Germline CDR1 and CDR2: MNHEY and SMNVEV (reference sequence).

The J gene is TRBJ2-4, the V gene TRBV7-2, with 11 nucleotides matching TRBD2. V gave up 4 bases and J gave up 0 bases; unmatched junction bases: 8. CDR3 length equals 18 residues. The germline V gene has CDR1 SGHTA and CDR2 FQGNSA. This CDR3 is CASSSPGLAALAKNIQYF. CDR3 sequence (DNA): TGTGCCAGCAGCTCCCCGGGACTAGCGGCCCTAGCCAAAAACATTCAGTACTTC.

Turning to this clonotype: A much larger clone differs from this one at a single base, so this may be a read error. The chain links TRBV6-5 to TRBJ1-4; D uncertain. CDR1 is MNHEY and CDR2 is SVGAGI in the germline V gene. Trimming stripped 8 bases from V and 10 bases from J, with 14 bases between. This CDR3 has 12 residues. The CDR3 reads CASYTRVGKLFF. The CDR3 nucleotides read TGTGCCAGCTATACTCGGGTCGGAAAACTGTTTTTT.

The chain is built from TRBV6-1 and TRBJ2-3; no reliable D call. The V gene's germline CDR1 is MNHNS and CDR2 SASEGT. CDR3 length equals 12 residues. V was trimmed by 5 bases and J by 5 bases, leaving 8 bases between them. CDR3 DNA: TGTGCCAGCAGTTCTGCGGAAGATACGCAGTATTTT. Its protein product is CASSSAEDTQYF.

This clonotype was seen repeatedly, ten times or more. The chain couples TRBV6-1 to TRBJ2-3, with 8 positions matching TRBD2. V was clipped by 2 bases and J by 9 bases; unmatched bases: 4. The CDR3 covers 13 residues. Germline V gene lookup returns CDR1 MNHNS and CDR2 SASEGT. In DNA form, the CDR3 reads TGTGCCAGCAGTGAATCCGGACTAGCCACGCAGTATTTT. As protein: CASSESGLATQYF.

For this clonotype: Relative to the germline gene, one junction end is altered; a read error may explain this. This chain links TRBV2 with TRBJ1-5; a weak D match, TRBD1 (5 bases). CDR1 SNHLY and CDR2 FYNNEI come from the germline V gene. This CDR3 is 13 amino acids long. The CDR3 region is CAGRRGSNQPQHF. CDR3 in DNA: TGTGCCGGCAGACGGGGCAGCAATCAGCCCCAGCATTTT.

This clonotype has a single count. Since a much larger clone is just one base distant, this may be a read error. V is TRBV27 and J is TRBJ1-1; D unclear. Germline V gene lookup returns CDR1 MNHEY and CDR2 SMNVEV (reference sequence). The CDR3 is 12 residues long. CDR3 sequence: CASRLRVTEVFF. The DNA of the CDR3 is TGTGCCAGCAGACTCAGAGTCACTGAAGTTTTCTTT.

This clonotype was counted a few times. This chain joins TRBV7-9 and TRBJ2-5; D is possibly TRBD1 (6 bases). The CDR3 totals 15 residues. Trimming pared 2 bases from V and 5 bases from J, leaving 15 bases between. Per germline, CDR1 SEHNR and CDR2 FQNEAQ (reference sequence). This CDR3 is CASSLHGSGGETQYF. CDR3 nucleotides: TGTGCCAGCAGCTTACATGGCAGTGGGGGCGAGACCCAGTACTTC.

The CDR3 region has the DNA TGTGCCAGCAGCCAAGGACAGAGTAATGAAAAACTGTTTTTT. Translation: CASSQGQSNEKLFF. The chain links TRBV7-2 to TRBJ1-4; possibly TRBD1 for D (6 bases). Trimming removed 5 bases from V and 4 bases from J, with 11 bases in between. The length of the CDR3 is 14 residues. The germline V gene encodes CDR1 SGHTA and CDR2 FQGNSA.

This chain uses TRBV4-1 with TRBJ1-5; D is ambiguous. CDR3 length: 13 residues. The V gene's germline CDR1 is MGHRA and CDR2 YSYEKL. V was trimmed by 4 bases and J by 16 bases, leaving 20 bases between them. Here the CDR3 reads CASSLQAEQPLHF. The CDR3 coding sequence is TGCGCCAGCAGCCTCCAGGCTGAGCAGCCACTCCATTTT.

This clonotype was counted many times. The V and J genes are TRBV6-2 or TRBV6-3 and TRBJ1-6, with D hard to call. The CDR3 length is 14 residues. In germline, CDR1 is MNHEY, CDR2 SVGEGT. V shed 2 bases and J shed 6 bases, with 8 bases lying between them. In DNA, the CDR3 is TGTGCCAGCAGTTACGCCGGTCGTAATTCACCCCTCCACTTT. It yields the protein CASSYAGRNSPLHF.

As for this clonotype: This may be a read error, as it is one base from a much larger clone. The V gene is TRBV28, the J gene TRBJ1-2, with D possibly TRBD1 on 5 matching bases. The V end lost 6 bases, the J end lost 5 bases, and 19 bases lay between the germline ends. Germline V gene lookup returns CDR1 MDHEN and CDR2 SYDVKM. This CDR3 is 15 amino acids long. CDR3 sequence: CASSRDAIRVYGYTF. In DNA, the CDR3 is TGTGCCAGCAGCCGGGACGCTATCAGGGTGTATGGCTACACCTTC.